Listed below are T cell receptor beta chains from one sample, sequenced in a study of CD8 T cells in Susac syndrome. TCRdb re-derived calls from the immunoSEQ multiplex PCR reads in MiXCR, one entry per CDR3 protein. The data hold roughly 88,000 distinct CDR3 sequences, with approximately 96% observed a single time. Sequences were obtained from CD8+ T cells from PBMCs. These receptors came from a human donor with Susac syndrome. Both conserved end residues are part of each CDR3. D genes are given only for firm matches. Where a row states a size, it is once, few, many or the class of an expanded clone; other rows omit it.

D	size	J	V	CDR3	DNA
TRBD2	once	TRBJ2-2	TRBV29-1	CSVATSGGYVGELFF	TGCAGCGTTGCAACTAGCGGAGGATACGTAGGGGAGCTGTTTTTT
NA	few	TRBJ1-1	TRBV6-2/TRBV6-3	CASSPGLEAFF	TGTGCCAGCAGCCCGGGACTGGAAGCTTTCTTT
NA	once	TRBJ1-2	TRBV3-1	CASSQDLGSNYGYTF	TGTGCCAGCAGCCAAGATCTGGGGTCTAACTATGGCTACACCTTC
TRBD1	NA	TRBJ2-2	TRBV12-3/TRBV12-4	CASTLDRVVFF	TGTGCCAGCACCCTAGACAGGGTGGTGTTTTTT
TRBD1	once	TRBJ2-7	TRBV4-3	CASSQAIGTDEQYF	TGCGCCAGCAGCCAAGCGATAGGGACAGACGAGCAGTACTTC
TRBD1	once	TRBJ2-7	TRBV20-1	CSALRPGQGLYEQYF	TGCAGTGCCTTGCGCCCGGGACAGGGTCTCTACGAGCAGTACTTC
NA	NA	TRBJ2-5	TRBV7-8	CASSPPTGTRKETQYF	TGTGCCAGCAGCCCCCCAACCGGGACTCGAAAAGAGACCCAGTACTTC
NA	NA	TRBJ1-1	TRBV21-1	CASSKARIALNTEAFF	TGTGCCAGCAGCAAAGCGCGGATAGCCCTGAACACTGAAGCTTTCTTT
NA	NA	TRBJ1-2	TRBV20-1	CSARGRGGGYTF	TGCAGTGCTAGAGGAAGGGGCGGCGGCTACACCTTC
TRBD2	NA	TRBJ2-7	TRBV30	CAWSVGTSGVGEQYF	TGTGCCTGGAGTGTAGGGACTAGCGGGGTCGGCGAGCAGTACTTC
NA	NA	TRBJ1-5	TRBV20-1	CSVEGSRDQPQHF	TGCAGTGTCGAGGGGTCGCGGGATCAGCCCCAGCATTTT
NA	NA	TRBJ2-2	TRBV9	CASSVGGAGELFF	TGTGCCAGCAGCGTAGGCGGAGCCGGGGAGCTGTTTTTT
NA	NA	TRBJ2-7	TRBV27	CASSLSVSYEQYF	TGTGCCAGCAGTTTATCCGTTTCCTACGAGCAGTACTTC
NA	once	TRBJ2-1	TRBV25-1	CASSEFGTHNEQFF	TGTGCCAGCAGTGAATTTGGAACCCACAATGAGCAGTTCTTC
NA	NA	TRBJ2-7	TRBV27	CASSTHSRDEQYF	TGTGCCAGCAGTACCCATTCCCGGGACGAGCAGTACTTC
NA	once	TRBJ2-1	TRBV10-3	CAISESMAGQGSNEQFF	TGTGCCATCAGTGAGTCGATGGCCGGGCAGGGATCCAATGAGCAGTTCTTC
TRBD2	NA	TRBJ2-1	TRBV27	CASSQLALYYDEQFF	TGTGCCAGCAGTCAACTAGCGCTCTATTACGATGAGCAGTTCTTC
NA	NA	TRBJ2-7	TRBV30	CAWREAGVGEQYF	TGTGCCTGGAGGGAGGCGGGTGTCGGGGAGCAGTACTTC
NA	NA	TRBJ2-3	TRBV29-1	CSAPGPDRAQYF	TGCAGCGCCCCAGGCCCAGACCGGGCGCAGTATTTT
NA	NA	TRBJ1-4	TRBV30	CAWSTRGKLFF	TGTGCCTGGAGTACCCGGGGAAAACTGTTTTTT
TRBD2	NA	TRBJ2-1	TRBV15	CATSRDSGRALSSYNEQFF	TGTGCCACCAGCAGAGATAGCGGGAGGGCCCTGAGCTCCTACAATGAGCAGTTCTTC
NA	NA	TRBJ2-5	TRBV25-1	CASGKGETQYF	TGTGCCAGCGGAAAGGGGGAGACCCAGTACTTC
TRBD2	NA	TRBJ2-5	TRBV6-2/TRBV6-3	CASSYTGGQETQYF	TGTGCCAGCAGTTACACGGGAGGGCAAGAGACCCAGTACTTC
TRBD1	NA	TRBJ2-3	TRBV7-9	CASSPPRQGSTDTQYF	TGTGCCAGCAGCCCCCCTCGACAGGGTAGCACAGATACGCAGTATTTT
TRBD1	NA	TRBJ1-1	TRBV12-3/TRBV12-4	CASSLGGPEAFF	TGTGCCAGCAGCTTAGGGGGCCCTGAAGCTTTCTTT
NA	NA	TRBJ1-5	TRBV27	CASSFLGQPQHF	TGTGCCAGCAGTTTCCTCGGACAGCCCCAGCATTTT
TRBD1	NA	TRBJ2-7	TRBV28	CASRLDRDTYEQYF	TGTGCCAGCAGACTGGACAGGGATACCTACGAGCAGTACTTC
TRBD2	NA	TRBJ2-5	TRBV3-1	CASSQERLAGGETQYF	TGTGCCAGCAGCCAAGAGCGGCTAGCGGGAGGGGAGACCCAGTACTTC
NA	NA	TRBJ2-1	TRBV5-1	CASSPTKGGYNEQFF	TGCGCCAGCAGCCCGACCAAAGGGGGCTACAATGAGCAGTTCTTC
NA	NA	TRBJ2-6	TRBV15	CATSRDRGGANVLTF	TGTGCCACCAGCAGAGATAGAGGAGGGGCCAACGTCCTGACTTTC
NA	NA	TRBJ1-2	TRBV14	CASSQRTGFYGYTF	TGTGCCAGCAGCCAAAGAACAGGGTTCTATGGCTACACCTTC
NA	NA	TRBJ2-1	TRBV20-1	CSASGLARYNEQFF	TGCAGTGCTAGTGGGCTAGCGCGTTACAATGAGCAGTTCTTC
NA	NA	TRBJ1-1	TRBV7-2	CASSLAPTEAFF	TGTGCCAGCAGCTTAGCGCCAACTGAAGCTTTCTTT